This T cell receptor (beta chain) stems from a study of radiotherapy plus CTLA-4 blockade in lung cancer (dated by TCRdb to the late 2010s). Regarding the study in general: Among the enrolled patients, roughly 19% had an objective response, and approximately 33% reached disease control. Results and caveats for the whole study, not just this receptor: The strongest predictors of response were reported to be early dynamic shifts in blood T cell clones along with a rise in serum interferon-beta following radiation. After treatment with radiotherapy and ipilimumab, TCR clones that originated in tumors expanded in peripheral blood.

In this study, focal radiation therapy paired with CTLA-4 blockade (ipilimumab) was tested in patients who had chemo-refractory metastatic non-small-cell lung cancer. The CDR3 starts with the cysteine, ends with the phenylalanine, and has 17 residues. Solely the CDR3 DNA is kept, with 51 bases framed from the first base. V is cut by 1 base and J by 0 bases, and the space between the germline ends is 15 bases. From the germline V gene (reference sequence), CDR1 is SEHNR and CDR2 is FQNEAQ. Receptor amplification or capture employed the immunoSEQ multiplex PCR assay. Here the immuneACCESS table is served through TCRdb, limited to in-frame sequences with V and J called. Missing clones are a known gap in these copies; in checked studies unresolved V genes cover under half, and the rest lacks a known reason. The sample table holds approximately 37,000 clones, of which more than 60% were seen once. The top ten hold 9.8% of the sample.

About this clone: The clone's antigen remains unknown. Base qualities are not provided; no much larger clone lies one nucleotide away.

This clonotype originated in a human donor with non-small cell lung cancer who had stable disease on radiotherapy plus ipilimumab. The specimen was peripheral blood, collected from a patient treated with radiotherapy plus ipilimumab. In this chain, TRBV7-9 is recombined with TRBJ2-5; matching of 6 bases hints at TRBD1 as the D gene. The DNA sequence is TGTGCCAGCAGCTTAGTTCGGGACACTATGTACCAAGAGACCCAGTACTTC. This gives the protein CASSLVRDTMYQETQYF.